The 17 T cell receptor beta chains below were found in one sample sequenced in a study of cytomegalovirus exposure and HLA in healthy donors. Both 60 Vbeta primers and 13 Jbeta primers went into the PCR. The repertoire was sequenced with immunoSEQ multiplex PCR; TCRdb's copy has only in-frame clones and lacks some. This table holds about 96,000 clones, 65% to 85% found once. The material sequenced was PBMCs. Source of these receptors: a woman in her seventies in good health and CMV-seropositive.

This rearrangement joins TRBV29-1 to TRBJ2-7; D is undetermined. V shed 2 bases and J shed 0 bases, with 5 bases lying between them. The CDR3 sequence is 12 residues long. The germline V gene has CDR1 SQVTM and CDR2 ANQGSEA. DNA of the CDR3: TGCAGCGTTGAATATCCCTCCTACGAGCAGTACTTC. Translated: CSVEYPSYEQYF.

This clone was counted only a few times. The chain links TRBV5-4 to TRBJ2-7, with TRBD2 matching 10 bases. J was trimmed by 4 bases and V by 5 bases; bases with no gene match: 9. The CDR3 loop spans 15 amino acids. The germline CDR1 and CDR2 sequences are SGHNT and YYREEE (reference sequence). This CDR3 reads CASSYSGTSVYEQYF. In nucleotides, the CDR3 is TGTGCCAGCAGTTACTCCGGGACTAGCGTGTACGAGCAGTACTTC.

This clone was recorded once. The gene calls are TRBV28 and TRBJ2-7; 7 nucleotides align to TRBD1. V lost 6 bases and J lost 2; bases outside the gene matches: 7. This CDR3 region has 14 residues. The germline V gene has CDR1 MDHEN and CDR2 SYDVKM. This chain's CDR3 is CASSRGQPPYEQYF. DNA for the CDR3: TGTGCCAGCAGCCGGGGACAGCCCCCCTACGAGCAGTACTTC.

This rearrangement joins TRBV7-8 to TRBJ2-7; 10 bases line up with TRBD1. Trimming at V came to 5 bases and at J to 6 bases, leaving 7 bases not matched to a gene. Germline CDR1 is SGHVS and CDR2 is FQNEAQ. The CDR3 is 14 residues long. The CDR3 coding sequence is TGTGCCAGCAGCGTAAGACAGGGGGCGAGCGAGCAGTACTTC. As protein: CASSVRQGASEQYF.

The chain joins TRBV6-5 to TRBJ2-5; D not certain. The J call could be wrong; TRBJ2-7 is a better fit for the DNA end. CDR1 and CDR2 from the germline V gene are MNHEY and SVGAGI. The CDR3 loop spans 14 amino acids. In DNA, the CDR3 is TGTGCCAGCAGAAGGGCGGCTAGCTCCTACGAGCAGTACTTC. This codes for CASRRAASSYEQYF.

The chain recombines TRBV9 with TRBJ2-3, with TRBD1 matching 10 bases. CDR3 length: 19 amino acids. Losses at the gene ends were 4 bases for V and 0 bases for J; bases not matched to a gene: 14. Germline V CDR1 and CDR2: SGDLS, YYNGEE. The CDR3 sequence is CASSPGTGAFRGSTDTQYF. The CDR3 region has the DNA TGTGCCAGCAGCCCCGGGACAGGGGCCTTCAGGGGAAGCACAGATACGCAGTATTTT.

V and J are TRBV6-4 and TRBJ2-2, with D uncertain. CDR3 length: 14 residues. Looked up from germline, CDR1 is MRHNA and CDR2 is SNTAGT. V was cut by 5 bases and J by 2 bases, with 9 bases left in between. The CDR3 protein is CASSQQLNTGELFF. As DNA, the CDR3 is TGTGCCAGCAGTCAACAGTTAAACACCGGGGAGCTGTTTTTT.

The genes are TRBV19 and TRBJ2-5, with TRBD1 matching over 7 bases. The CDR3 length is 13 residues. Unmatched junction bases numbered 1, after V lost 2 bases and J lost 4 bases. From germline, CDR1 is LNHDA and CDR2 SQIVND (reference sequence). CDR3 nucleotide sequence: TGTGCCAGTAGTATACCAGGGGGAGAGACCCAGTACTTC. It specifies CASSIPGGETQYF.

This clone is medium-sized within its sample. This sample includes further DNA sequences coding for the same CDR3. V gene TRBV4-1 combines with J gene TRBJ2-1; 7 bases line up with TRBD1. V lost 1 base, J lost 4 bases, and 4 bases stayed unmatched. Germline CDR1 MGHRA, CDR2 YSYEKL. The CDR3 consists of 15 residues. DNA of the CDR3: TGCGCCAGCAGCCAAGCCGGGACAGAATACAATGAGCAGTTCTTC. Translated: CASSQAGTEYNEQFF.

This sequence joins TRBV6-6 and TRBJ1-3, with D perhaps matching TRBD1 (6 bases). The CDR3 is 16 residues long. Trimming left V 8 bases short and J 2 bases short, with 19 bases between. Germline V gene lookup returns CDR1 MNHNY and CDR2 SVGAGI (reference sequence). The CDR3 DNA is TGTGCCAGCGCAGATTACCGGGACACTCCTGGAAACACCATATATTTT. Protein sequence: CASADYRDTPGNTIYF.

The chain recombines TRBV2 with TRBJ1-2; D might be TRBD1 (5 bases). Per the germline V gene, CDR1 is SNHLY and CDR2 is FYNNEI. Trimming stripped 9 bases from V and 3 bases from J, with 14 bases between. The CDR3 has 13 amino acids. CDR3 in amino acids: CARRGREDYGYTF. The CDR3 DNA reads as TGTGCCAGGAGAGGCAGGGAGGACTATGGCTACACCTTC. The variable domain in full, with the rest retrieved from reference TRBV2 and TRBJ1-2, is EPEVTQTPSHQVTQMGQEVILRCVPISNHLYFYWYRQILGQKVEFLVSFYNNEISEKSEIFDDQFSVERPDGSNFTLKIRSTKLEDSAMYFCARRGREDYGYTFGSGTRLTVV.

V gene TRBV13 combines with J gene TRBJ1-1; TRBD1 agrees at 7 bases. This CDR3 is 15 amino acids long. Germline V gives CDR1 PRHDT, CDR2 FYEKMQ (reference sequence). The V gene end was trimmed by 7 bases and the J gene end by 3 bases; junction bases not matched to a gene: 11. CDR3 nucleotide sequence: TGTGCCAGCACCCCAGGGGGAGAAGGTTACACTGAAGCTTTCTTT. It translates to CASTPGGEGYTEAFF.

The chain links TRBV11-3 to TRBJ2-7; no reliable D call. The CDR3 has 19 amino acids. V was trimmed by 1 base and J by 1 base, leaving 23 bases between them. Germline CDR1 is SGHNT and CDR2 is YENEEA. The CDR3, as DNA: TGTGCCAGCAGCTTAGTGGTCCAACTATGGGTCAAGGTATCCTACGAGCAGTACTTC. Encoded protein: CASSLVVQLWVKVSYEQYF. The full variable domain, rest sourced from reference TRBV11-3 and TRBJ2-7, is EAGVVQSPRYKIIEKKQPVAFWCNPISGHNTLYWYLQNLGQGPELLIRYENEEAVDDSQLPKDRFSAERLKGVDSTLKIQPAELGDSAVYLCASSLVVQLWVKVSYEQYFGPGTRLTVT.

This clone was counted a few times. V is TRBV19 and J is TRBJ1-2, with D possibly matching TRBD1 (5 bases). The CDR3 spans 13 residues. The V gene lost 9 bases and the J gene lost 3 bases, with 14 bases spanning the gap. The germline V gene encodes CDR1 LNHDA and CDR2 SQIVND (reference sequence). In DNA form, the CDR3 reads TGTGCCAGCCACGGGGGAACGTACTATGGCTACACCTTC. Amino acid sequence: CASHGGTYYGYTF.

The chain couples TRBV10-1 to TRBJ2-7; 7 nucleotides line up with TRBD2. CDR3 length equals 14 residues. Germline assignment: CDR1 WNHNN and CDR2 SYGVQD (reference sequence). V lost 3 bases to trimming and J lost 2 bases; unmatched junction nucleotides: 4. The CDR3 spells CASSDGLAAYEQYF. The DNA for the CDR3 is TGCGCCAGCAGTGATGGGCTAGCGGCCTACGAGCAGTACTTC.

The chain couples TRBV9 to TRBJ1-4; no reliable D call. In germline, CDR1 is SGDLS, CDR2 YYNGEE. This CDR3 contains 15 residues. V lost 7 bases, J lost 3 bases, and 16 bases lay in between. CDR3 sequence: CASAWRGSANEKLFF. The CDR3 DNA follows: TGTGCCAGCGCCTGGCGGGGATCGGCTAATGAAAAACTGTTTTTT.

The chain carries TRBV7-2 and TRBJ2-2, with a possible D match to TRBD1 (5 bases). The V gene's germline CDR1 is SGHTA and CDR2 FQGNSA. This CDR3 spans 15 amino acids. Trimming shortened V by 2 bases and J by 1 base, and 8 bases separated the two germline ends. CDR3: CASSLRGMNTGELFF. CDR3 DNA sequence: TGTGCCAGCAGCTTAAGGGGAATGAACACCGGGGAGCTGTTTTTT. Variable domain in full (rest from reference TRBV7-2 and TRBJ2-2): GAGVSQSPSNKVTEKGKDVELRCDPISGHTALYWYRQSLGQGLEFLIYFQGNSAPDKSGLPSDRFSAERTGGSVSTLTIQRTQQEDSAVYLCASSLRGMNTGELFFGEGSRLTVL.